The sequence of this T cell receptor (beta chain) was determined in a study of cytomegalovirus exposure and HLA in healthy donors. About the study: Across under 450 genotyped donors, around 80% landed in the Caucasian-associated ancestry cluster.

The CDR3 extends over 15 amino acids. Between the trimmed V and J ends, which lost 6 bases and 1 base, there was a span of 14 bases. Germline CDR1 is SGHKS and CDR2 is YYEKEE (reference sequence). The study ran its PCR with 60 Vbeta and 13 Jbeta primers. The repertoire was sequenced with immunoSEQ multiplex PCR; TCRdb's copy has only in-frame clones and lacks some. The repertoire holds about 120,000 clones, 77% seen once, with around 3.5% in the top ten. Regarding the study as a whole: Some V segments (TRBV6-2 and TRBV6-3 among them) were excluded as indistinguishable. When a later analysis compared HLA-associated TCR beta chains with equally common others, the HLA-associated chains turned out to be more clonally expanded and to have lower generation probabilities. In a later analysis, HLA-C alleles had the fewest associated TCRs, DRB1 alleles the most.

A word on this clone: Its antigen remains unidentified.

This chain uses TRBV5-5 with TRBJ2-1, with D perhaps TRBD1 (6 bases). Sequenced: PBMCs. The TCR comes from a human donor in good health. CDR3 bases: TGTGCCAGCACCACCGGGACAACTTCCTACAATGAGCAGTTCTTC. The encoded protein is CASTTGTTSYNEQFF.